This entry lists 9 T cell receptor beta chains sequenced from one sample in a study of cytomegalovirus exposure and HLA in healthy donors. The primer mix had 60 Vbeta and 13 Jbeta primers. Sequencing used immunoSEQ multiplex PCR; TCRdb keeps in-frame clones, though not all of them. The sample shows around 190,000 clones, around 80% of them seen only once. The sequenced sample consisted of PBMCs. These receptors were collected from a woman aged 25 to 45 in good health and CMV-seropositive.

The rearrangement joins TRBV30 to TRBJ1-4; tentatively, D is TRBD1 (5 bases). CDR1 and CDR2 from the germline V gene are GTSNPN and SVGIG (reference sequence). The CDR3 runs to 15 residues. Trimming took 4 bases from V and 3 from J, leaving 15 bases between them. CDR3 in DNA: TGTGCCTGGAAGAAGGGGATTATATCTAATGAAAAACTGTTTTTT. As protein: CAWKKGIISNEKLFF.

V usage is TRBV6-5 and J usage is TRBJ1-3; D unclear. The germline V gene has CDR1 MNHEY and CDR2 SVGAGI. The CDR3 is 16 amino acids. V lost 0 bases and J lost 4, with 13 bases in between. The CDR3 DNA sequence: TGTGCCAGCAGTTACTCGGTCGGTACCCCAGGAAACACCATATATTTT. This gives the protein CASSYSVGTPGNTIYF.

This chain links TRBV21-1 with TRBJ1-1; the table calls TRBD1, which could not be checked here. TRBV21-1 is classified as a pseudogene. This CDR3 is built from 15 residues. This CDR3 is CASSMDKRRNTEAFF. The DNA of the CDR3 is TGTGCCAGCAGCATGGACAAGAGACGGAACACTGAAGCTTTCTTT.

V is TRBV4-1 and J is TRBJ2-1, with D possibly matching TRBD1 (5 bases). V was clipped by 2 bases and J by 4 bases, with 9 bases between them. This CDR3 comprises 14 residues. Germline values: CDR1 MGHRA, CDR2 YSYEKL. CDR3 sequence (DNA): TGCGCCAGCAGCCAAAGACAGAAGTACAATGAGCAGTTCTTC. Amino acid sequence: CASSQRQKYNEQFF.

CDR3 sequence reads: CASRTGKVEAEAFF. The CDR3, as DNA: TGTGCCAGCAGGACAGGGAAGGTGGAGGCTGAAGCTTTCTTT. The rearrangement joins TRBV2 to TRBJ1-1; 7 bases map to TRBD1. V trimming: 6 bases; J trimming: 6 bases; junction bases outside the gene matches: 10. The germline gives CDR1 SNHLY, CDR2 FYNNEI. CDR3 length equals 14 residues.

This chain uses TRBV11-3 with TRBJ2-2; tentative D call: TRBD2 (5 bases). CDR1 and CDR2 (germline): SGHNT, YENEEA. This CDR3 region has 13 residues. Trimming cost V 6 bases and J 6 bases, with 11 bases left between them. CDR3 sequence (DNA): TGTGCCAGCAGGCGGGTCGGTGCCGGGGAGCTGTTTTTT. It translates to CASRRVGAGELFF.

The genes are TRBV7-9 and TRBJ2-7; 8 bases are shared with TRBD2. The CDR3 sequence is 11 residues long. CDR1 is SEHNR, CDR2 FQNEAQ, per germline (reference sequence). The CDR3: CAAGGAREQYF. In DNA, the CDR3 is TGTGCTGCGGGGGGCGCGAGGGAGCAGTACTTC.

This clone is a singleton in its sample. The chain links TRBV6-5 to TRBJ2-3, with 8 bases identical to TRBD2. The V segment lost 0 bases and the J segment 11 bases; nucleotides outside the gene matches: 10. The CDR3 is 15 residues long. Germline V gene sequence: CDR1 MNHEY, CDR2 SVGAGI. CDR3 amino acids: CASSYSRAGGQEQYF. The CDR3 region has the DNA TGTGCCAGCAGTTACTCGAGGGCGGGGGGTCAGGAGCAGTATTTT.

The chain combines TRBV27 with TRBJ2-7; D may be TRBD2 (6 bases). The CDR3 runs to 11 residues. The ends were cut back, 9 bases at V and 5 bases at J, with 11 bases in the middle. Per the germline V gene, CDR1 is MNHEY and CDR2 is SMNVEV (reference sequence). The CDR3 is CARKGLDEQYF. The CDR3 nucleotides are TGTGCCAGAAAGGGACTCGACGAGCAGTACTTC.